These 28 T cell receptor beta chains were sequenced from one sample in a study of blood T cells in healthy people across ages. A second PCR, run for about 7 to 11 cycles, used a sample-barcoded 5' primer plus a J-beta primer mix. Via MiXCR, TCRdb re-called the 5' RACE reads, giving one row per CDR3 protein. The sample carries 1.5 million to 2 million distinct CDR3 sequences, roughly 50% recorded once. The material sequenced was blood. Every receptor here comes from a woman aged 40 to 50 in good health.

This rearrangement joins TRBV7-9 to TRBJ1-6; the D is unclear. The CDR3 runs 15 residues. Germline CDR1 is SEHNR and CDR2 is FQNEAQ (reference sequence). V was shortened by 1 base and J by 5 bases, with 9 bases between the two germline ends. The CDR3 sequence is CASSLGSANNSPLHF. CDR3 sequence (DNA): TGTGCCAGCAGCTTAGGGTCAGCAAATAATTCACCCCTCCACTTT.

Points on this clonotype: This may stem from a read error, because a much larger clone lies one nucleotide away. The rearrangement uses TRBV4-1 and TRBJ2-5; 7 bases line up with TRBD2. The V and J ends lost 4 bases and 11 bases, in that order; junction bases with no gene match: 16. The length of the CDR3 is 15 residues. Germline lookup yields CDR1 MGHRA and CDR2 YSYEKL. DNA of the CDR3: TGCGCCAGCAGCCGGGCGGGCGGGGGTAGTAATGAGCAGTACTTC. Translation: CASSRAGGGSNEQYF.

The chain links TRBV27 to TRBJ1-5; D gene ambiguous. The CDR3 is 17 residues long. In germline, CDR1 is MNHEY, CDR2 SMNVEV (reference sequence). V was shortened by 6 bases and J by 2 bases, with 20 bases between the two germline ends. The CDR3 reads CASRPAPGSRGNQPQHF. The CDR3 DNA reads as TGTGCCAGCAGACCTGCCCCGGGGTCTCGCGGCAATCAGCCCCAGCATTTT.

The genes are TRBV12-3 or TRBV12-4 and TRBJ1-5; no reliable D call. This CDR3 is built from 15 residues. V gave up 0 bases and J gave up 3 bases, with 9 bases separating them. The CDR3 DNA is TGTGCCAGCAGTTTAGCAGCCAGCTTCAATCAGCCCCAGCATTTT. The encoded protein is CASSLAASFNQPQHF.

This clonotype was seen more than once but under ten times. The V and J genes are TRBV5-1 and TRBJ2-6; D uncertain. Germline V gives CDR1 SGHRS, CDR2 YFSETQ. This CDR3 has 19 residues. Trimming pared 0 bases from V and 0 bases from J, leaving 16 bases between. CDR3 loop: CASSLGPDPISSGANVLTF. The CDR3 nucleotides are TGCGCCAGCAGCTTGGGTCCGGACCCAATCAGCTCTGGGGCCAACGTCCTGACTTTC.

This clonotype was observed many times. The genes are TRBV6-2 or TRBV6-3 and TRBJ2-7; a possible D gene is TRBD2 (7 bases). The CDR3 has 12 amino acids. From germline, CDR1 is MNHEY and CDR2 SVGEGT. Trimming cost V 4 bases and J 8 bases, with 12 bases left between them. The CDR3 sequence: CASSWSGDKQYF. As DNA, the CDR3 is TGTGCCAGCAGTTGGAGCGGGGACAAGCAGTACTTC.

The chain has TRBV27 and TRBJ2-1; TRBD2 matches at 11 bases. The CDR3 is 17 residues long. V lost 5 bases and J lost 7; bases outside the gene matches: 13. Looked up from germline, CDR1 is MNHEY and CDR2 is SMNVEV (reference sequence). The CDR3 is CASSLPTLAGVVNEQFF. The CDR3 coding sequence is TGTGCCAGCAGTCTACCTACACTAGCGGGGGTGGTGAATGAGCAGTTCTTC.

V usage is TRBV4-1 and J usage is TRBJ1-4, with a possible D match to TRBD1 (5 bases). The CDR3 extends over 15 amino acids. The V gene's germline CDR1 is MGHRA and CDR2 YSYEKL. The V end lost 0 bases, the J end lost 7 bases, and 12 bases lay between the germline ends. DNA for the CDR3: TGCGCCAGCAGCCAAGATATCAGGGAGAGTGAAAAACTGTTTTTT. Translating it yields CASSQDIRESEKLFF.

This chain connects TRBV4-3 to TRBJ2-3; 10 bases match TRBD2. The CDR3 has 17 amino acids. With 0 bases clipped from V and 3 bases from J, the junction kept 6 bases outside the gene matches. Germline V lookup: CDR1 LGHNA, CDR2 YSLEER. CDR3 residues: CASSQDSSGGVTDTQYF. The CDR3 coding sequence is TGCGCCAGCAGCCAAGATTCTAGCGGGGGAGTGACAGATACGCAGTATTTT.

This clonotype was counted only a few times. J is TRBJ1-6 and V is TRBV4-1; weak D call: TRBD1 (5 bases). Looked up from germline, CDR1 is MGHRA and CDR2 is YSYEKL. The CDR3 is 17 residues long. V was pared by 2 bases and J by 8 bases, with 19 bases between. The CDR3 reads CASSQSTGKGLDSPLHF. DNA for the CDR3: TGCGCCAGCAGCCAATCCACGGGAAAGGGGCTTGATTCACCCCTCCACTTT.

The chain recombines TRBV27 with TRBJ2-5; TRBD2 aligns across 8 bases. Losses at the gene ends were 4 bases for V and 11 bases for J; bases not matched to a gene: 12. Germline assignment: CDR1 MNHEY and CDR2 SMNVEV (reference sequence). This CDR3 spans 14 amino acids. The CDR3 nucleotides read TGTGCCAGCAGTTCCAGACTAGCGACTAATGAGCAGTACTTC. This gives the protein CASSSRLATNEQYF.

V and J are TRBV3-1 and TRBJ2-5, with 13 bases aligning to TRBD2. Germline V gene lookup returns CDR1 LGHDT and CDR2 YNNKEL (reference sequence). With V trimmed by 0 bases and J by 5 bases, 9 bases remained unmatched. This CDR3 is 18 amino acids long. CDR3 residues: CASSQDSLAGGVLETQYF. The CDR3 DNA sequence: TGTGCCAGCAGCCAAGACTCACTAGCGGGGGGGGTTCTGGAGACCCAGTACTTC.

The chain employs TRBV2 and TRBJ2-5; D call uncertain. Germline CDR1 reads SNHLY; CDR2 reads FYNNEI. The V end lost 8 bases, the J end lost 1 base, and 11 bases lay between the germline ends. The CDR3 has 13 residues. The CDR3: CASGRSFQETQYF. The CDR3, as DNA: TGTGCCAGCGGAAGATCCTTCCAAGAGACCCAGTACTTC.

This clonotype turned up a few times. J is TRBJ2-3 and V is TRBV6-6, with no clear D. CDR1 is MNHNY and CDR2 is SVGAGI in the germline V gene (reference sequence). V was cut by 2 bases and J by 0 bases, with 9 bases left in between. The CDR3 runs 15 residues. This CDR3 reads CASSYDDGSTDTQYF. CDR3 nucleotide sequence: TGTGCCAGCAGTTACGACGACGGGAGCACAGATACGCAGTATTTT.

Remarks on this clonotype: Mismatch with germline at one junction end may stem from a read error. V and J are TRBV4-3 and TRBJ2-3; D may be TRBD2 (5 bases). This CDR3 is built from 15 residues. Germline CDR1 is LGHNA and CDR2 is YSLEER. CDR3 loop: CASGLSGGVGDTRYF. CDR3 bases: TGCGCCAGCGGCCTCAGCGGAGGAGTAGGAGATACGCGGTATTTT.

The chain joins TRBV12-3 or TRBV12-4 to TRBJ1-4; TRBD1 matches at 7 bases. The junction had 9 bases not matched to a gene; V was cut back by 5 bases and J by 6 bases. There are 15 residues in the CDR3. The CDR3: CASSPIHRGDEKLFF. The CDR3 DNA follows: TGTGCCAGCAGTCCCATCCACAGGGGCGATGAAAAACTGTTTTTT.

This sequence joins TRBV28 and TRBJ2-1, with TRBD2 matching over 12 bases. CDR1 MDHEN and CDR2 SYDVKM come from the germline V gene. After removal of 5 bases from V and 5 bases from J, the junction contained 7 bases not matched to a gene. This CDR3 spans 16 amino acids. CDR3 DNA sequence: TGTGCCAGCAGTCTCCCGACTAGCGGGGGCCACAATGAGCAGTTCTTC. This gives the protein CASSLPTSGGHNEQFF.

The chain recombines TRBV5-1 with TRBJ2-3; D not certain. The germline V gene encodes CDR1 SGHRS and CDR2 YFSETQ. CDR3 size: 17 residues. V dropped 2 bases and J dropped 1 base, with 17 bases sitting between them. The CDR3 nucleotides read TGCGCCAGCAGCTTACTGCCGATCACTGAGGGCACAGATACGCAGTATTTT. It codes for CASSLLPITEGTDTQYF.

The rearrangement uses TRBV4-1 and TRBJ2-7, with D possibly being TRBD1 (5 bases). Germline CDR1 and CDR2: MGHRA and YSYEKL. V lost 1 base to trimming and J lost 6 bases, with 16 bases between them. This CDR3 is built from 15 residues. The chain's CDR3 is CASSQVTGLQGEQYF. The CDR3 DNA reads TGCGCCAGCAGCCAAGTTACTGGCCTTCAGGGCGAGCAGTACTTC.

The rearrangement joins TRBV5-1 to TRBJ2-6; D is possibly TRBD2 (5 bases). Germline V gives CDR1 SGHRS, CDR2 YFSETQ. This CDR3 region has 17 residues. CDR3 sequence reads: CASSVGGRTPGANVLTF. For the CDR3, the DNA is TGCGCTTCTTCCGTTGGTGGGCGGACTCCTGGGGCCAACGTCCTGACTTTC. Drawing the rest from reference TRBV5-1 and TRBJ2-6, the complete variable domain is KAGVTQTPRYLIKTRGQQVTLSCSPISGHRSVSWYQQTPGQGLQFLFEYFSETQRNKGNFPGRFSGRQFSNSRSEMNVSTLELGDSALYLCASSVGGRTPGANVLTFGAGSRLTVL.

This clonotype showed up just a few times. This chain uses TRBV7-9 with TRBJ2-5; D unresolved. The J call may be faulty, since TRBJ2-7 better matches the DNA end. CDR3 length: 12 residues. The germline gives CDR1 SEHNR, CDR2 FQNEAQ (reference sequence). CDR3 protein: CASSLIVGEQYF. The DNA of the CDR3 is TGTGCCAGCAGCCTAATAGTCGGCGAGCAGTACTTC.

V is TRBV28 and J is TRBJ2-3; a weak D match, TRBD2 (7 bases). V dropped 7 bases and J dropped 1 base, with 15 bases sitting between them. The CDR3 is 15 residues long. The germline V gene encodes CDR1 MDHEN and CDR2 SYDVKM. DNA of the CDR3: TGTGCCAGCACCGGCGAGGGGGGGGGCACAGATACGCAGTATTTT. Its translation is CASTGEGGGTDTQYF.

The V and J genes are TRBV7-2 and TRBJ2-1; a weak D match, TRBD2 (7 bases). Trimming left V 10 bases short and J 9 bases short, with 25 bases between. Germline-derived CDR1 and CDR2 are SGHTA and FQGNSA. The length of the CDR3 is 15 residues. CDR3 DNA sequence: TGTGCCAACCGCGCTGGGGGGGGCCCCCTCAGTGAGCAGTTCTTC. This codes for CANRAGGGPLSEQFF.

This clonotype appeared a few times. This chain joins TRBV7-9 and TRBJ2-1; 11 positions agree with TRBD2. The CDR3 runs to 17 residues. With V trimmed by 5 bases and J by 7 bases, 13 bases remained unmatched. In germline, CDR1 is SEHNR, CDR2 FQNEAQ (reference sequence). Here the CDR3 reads CASSLSGGAIRSNEQFF. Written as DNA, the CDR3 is TGTGCCAGCAGCCTTAGCGGGGGGGCGATTCGGTCTAATGAGCAGTTCTTC.

The chain's CDR3 is CASRSSGVSMTKNIQYF. The CDR3 DNA sequence: TGTGCCAGCAGGTCTAGCGGGGTTTCAATGACCAAAAACATTCAGTACTTC. J is TRBJ2-4 and V is TRBV11-2, with 9 bases lining up with TRBD2. Germline V gene sequence: CDR1 SGHAT, CDR2 FQNNGV. The J segment lost 2 bases and the V segment lost 6 bases, leaving 11 bases of the junction unmatched. The CDR3 spans 17 residues.

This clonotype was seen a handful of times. CDR3 region: CSVRTGTGSSYEQYF. The CDR3 DNA reads as TGCAGCGTTCGTACCGGGACAGGGAGCTCCTACGAGCAGTACTTC. The chain carries TRBV29-1 and TRBJ2-7; 9 bases align to TRBD1. V lost 5 bases and J lost 0; bases outside the gene matches: 8. The CDR3 has 15 residues. Germline-derived CDR1 and CDR2 are SQVTM and ANQGSEA.

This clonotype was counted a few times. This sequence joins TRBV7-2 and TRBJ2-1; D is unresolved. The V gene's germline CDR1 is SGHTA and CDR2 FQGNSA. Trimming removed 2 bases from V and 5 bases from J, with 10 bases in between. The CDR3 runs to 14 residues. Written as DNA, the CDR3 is TGTGCCAGCAGCTTAAAATTCTCTAACAATGAGCAGTTCTTC. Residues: CASSLKFSNNEQFF. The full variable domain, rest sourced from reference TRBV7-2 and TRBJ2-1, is GAGVSQSPSNKVTEKGKDVELRCDPISGHTALYWYRQSLGQGLEFLIYFQGNSAPDKSGLPSDRFSAERTGGSVSTLTIQRTQQEDSAVYLCASSLKFSNNEQFFGPGTRLTVL.

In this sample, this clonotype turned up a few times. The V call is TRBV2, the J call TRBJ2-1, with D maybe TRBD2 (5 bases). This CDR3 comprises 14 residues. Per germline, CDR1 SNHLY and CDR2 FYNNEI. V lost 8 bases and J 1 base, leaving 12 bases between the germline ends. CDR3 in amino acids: CASPPTGSYNEQFF. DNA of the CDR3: TGTGCCAGCCCACCTACGGGGTCCTACAATGAGCAGTTCTTC. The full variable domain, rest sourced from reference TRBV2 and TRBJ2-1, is EPEVTQTPSHQVTQMGQEVILRCVPISNHLYFYWYRQILGQKVEFLVSFYNNEISEKSEIFDDQFSVERPDGSNFTLKIRSTKLEDSAMYFCASPPTGSYNEQFFGPGTRLTVL.